These 21 T cell receptor beta chains were sequenced from one sample in a study of blood T cells in healthy people across ages (dated by TCRdb to the mid-2010s). Library prep was done by 5' RACE. Sequencing was carried out with an Illumina HiSeq 2500. The second PCR ran for roughly 6 to 11 cycles and used a J-beta primer mix along with a sample-barcoded 5' primer. TCRdb redid the processing of the public reads, applying fastp at Q25 and MiXCR, and retained in-frame beta chains. Each CDR3 protein gets just one entry, which takes the most common genes and DNA from the rows behind it. The sample table contains 1.5 million to 2 million distinct CDR3 sequences; only one count was recorded for roughly 49% of them. The top ten constitute less than 2.5% of the sample. The sequenced sample was blood. These receptors were obtained from a woman aged 40 to 55 in good health.

The CDR3 protein is CASSLDRKNQPQHF. DNA for the CDR3: TGTGCCAGCAGCTTGGATAGGAAAAATCAGCCCCAGCATTTT. This sequence joins TRBV7-2 and TRBJ1-5; no clear D. Looked up from germline, CDR1 is SGHTA and CDR2 is FQGNSA. The CDR3 contains 14 residues. V was shortened by 3 bases and J by 4 bases, with 10 bases between the two germline ends.

This rearrangement joins TRBV2 to TRBJ2-5; no firm D call. The DNA end is a closer match to TRBJ2-7, so the J assignment may be wrong. The CDR3 spans 12 residues. Germline CDR1 is SNHLY and CDR2 is FYNNEI. The CDR3 nucleotides are TGTGCCAGAAGTCAACAAGGGAACGAGCAGTACTTC. This sequence encodes CARSQQGNEQYF.

The V call is TRBV7-2, the J call TRBJ1-2; 10 bases align to TRBD1. The CDR3 extends over 15 amino acids. V was pared by 1 base and J by 6 bases, with 5 bases of the junction left unmatched. Germline V gives CDR1 SGHTA, CDR2 FQGNSA. The CDR3 DNA sequence: TGTGCCAGCAGCTTAGAAGGCGGGACAGGGGATGGCTACACCTTC. Translated, it gives CASSLEGGTGDGYTF.

V and J are TRBV10-3 and TRBJ2-5; maybe TRBD1 (7 bases). V was shortened by 10 bases and J by 5 bases, with 17 bases between the two germline ends. The CDR3 contains 13 residues. CDR1 is ENHRY, CDR2 SYGVKD, per germline. The CDR3 nucleotides are TGTGCCACCGCTCAGGGGGGCGGGGAGACCCAGTACTTC. Protein sequence: CATAQGGGETQYF.

This sequence joins TRBV20-1 and TRBJ1-1; D might be TRBD1 (5 bases). CDR1 DFQATT and CDR2 SNEGSKA come from the germline V gene (reference sequence). CDR3 length equals 16 residues. Trimming pared 8 bases from V and 7 bases from J, leaving 29 bases between. The CDR3 nucleotides are TGCAGTCCTACCCGATACCCGAGGGACTATGGAGGTGAAGCTTTCTTT. Translating it yields CSPTRYPRDYGGEAFF.

This clonotype was picked up a small number of times. The V and J genes are TRBV5-6 and TRBJ2-7, with D possibly being TRBD2 (5 bases). Germline-derived CDR1 and CDR2 are SGHDT and YYEEEE. This CDR3 region has 15 residues. Trimming shortened V by 0 bases and J by 2 bases, and 12 bases separated the two germline ends. In nucleotides, the CDR3 is TGTGCCAGCAGCTTGGGGACCTTGAGGGCCTACGAGCAGTACTTC. Translating it yields CASSLGTLRAYEQYF.

The chain recombines TRBV12-3 or TRBV12-4 with TRBJ2-5; unclear D gene. The better agreement between TRBJ2-4 and the DNA end casts doubt on the J call. This CDR3 comprises 13 residues. The CDR3 DNA reads TGTGCCAGCACCTTCAGGCAGTTAAACATTCAGTACTTC. Protein sequence: CASTFRQLNIQYF.

The rearrangement uses TRBV7-9 and TRBJ1-6; unclear D gene. The V gene's germline CDR1 is SEHNR and CDR2 FQNEAQ (reference sequence). The V gene lost 2 bases and the J gene lost 9 bases, with 5 bases spanning the gap. The CDR3 consists of 12 residues. This CDR3 reads CASSLNGSPLHF. The CDR3 coding sequence is TGTGCCAGCAGCTTAAACGGTTCACCCCTCCACTTT.

The rearrangement joins TRBV20-1 to TRBJ1-2, with D unclear. Germline assignment: CDR1 DFQATT and CDR2 SNEGSKA (reference sequence). Trimming pared 5 bases from V and 1 base from J, leaving 11 bases between. The CDR3 loop spans 13 amino acids. The CDR3 coding sequence is TGCAGTGCTCCCGAGAAAAATAACTATGGCTACACCTTC. Translating it yields CSAPEKNNYGYTF.

This clonotype was observed a handful of times. This chain links TRBV12-3 or TRBV12-4 with TRBJ2-5, with TRBD1 matching over 12 bases. CDR3 length equals 15 residues. V was pared by 0 bases and J by 11 bases, with 7 bases of the junction left unmatched. The CDR3 reads CASSLAGTGGPGQYF. CDR3 DNA: TGTGCCAGCAGTTTAGCTGGGACAGGGGGCCCTGGGCAGTACTTC.

This chain links TRBV5-1 with TRBJ1-2; TRBD1 aligns across 8 bases. Germline CDR1 is SGHRS and CDR2 is YFSETQ. The CDR3 covers 16 residues. Losses at the gene ends were 0 bases for V and 1 base for J; bases not matched to a gene: 5. The CDR3, as DNA: TGCGCCAGCAGCTTGGATCCCAGGGGGCGTAACTATGGCTACACCTTC. This translates into CASSLDPRGRNYGYTF.

CDR3 DNA: TGCAGTGCAAAGGGACAGGGAGGGGGTCAGCCCCAGCATTTT. It is translated as CSAKGQGGGQPQHF. J is TRBJ1-5 and V is TRBV20-1; TRBD1 agrees at 9 bases. The CDR3 totals 14 residues. The germline CDR1 and CDR2 sequences are DFQATT and SNEGSKA (reference sequence). Unmatched junction bases numbered 9, after V lost 6 bases and J lost 6 bases.

The V call is TRBV27, the J call TRBJ2-7, with TRBD1 identical over 7 bases. The better agreement between TRBJ2-5 and the DNA end casts doubt on the J call. Germline V lookup: CDR1 MNHEY, CDR2 SMNVEV (reference sequence). CDR3 length equals 14 residues. In DNA form, the CDR3 reads TGTGCCAGCAGTGCCGACAGGGTTTGGGAGACCCAGTACTTC. Its protein is CASSADRVWETQYF.

Only a few counts were recorded for this clonotype. In DNA form, the CDR3 reads TGTGCCAGCAGCTTAGAGGACAGTAACTATGGCTACACCTTC. Protein sequence: CASSLEDSNYGYTF. This chain links TRBV7-2 with TRBJ1-2; TRBD1 might be the D (6 bases). CDR3 length equals 14 residues. Between the trimmed V and J ends, which lost 1 base and 1 base, there was a span of 7 bases. The germline CDR1 and CDR2 sequences are SGHTA and FQGNSA.

The genes are TRBV20-1 and TRBJ1-2, with 8 bases fitting TRBD1. The CDR3 is 11 amino acids. Germline lookup yields CDR1 DFQATT and CDR2 SNEGSKA (reference sequence). V trimming: 6 bases; J trimming: 9 bases; junction bases outside the gene matches: 6. The CDR3 sequence: CSASRQGSYTF. CDR3 nucleotides: TGCAGTGCCTCACGACAGGGGAGCTACACCTTC.

This clonotype was seen at least ten times. The chain employs TRBV7-9 and TRBJ2-5; possible D gene TRBD2, 5 bases. Germline CDR1 SEHNR, CDR2 FQNEAQ (reference sequence). The length of the CDR3 is 15 residues. Trimming shortened V by 3 bases and J by 2 bases, and 13 bases separated the two germline ends. This chain's CDR3 is CASSLGTGSQETQYF. Written as DNA, the CDR3 is TGTGCCAGCAGCTTGGGAACGGGAAGTCAAGAGACCCAGTACTTC.

V and J are TRBV7-9 and TRBJ1-2; perhaps TRBD1 as D (5 bases). Germline V gives CDR1 SEHNR, CDR2 FQNEAQ (reference sequence). This CDR3 comprises 13 residues. The V gene lost 7 bases and the J gene lost 8 bases, with 17 bases spanning the gap. The CDR3, as DNA: TGTGCCAGCACCCCTGGGACCAGATCCGGCTACACCTTC. Its translation is CASTPGTRSGYTF.

This rearrangement joins TRBV27 to TRBJ1-6; 7 bases are a match to TRBD1. V shed 6 bases and J 8 bases; nucleotides not matched to a gene: 4. The CDR3 spans 13 residues. The germline V gene encodes CDR1 MNHEY and CDR2 SMNVEV (reference sequence). The CDR3 loop is CASRQGRDSPLHF. The CDR3 nucleotides are TGTGCCAGCAGACAGGGGAGGGATTCACCCCTCCACTTT.

This clonotype was found a few times. The V call is TRBV5-1, the J call TRBJ1-2, with D uncertain. This CDR3 comprises 13 residues. The germline V gene has CDR1 SGHRS and CDR2 YFSETQ. Trimming pared 0 bases from V and 8 bases from J, leaving 11 bases between. The CDR3 sequence is CASSLVPQDGYTF. The CDR3 DNA sequence: TGCGCCAGCAGCTTGGTGCCGCAAGACGGCTACACCTTC.

This clonotype was seen more than once but under ten times. This chain uses TRBV7-2 with TRBJ2-7, with D hard to call. Per germline, CDR1 SGHTA and CDR2 FQGNSA. The germline V and J ends were trimmed by 5 bases and 5 bases, with 16 bases remaining between them. CDR3 length: 14 amino acids. CDR3 coding DNA: TGTGCCAGCAGCCCGCGTGGGCCCCAAAACGAGCAGTACTTC. It specifies CASSPRGPQNEQYF.

The V and J genes are TRBV12-3 or TRBV12-4 and TRBJ2-3; possible D gene TRBD1, 6 bases. CDR3 size: 16 residues. Deletions cut 2 bases from V and 2 bases from J, with 14 bases between. The CDR3 loop is CASSLLRTANTDTQYF. In DNA form, the CDR3 reads TGTGCCAGCAGTTTACTCCGGACAGCTAACACAGATACGCAGTATTTT.